This TCR beta chain comes out of a study of shared clonotypes between healthy human individuals. Those who donated, Caucasian adults without exception, all lived in Nashville, Tennessee. Splitting of CD4+ cells produced CD45RA+ naive and CD45RA-negative memory subsets. This CDR3 spans 14 amino acids. Germline V gene sequence: CDR1 LNHDA, CDR2 SQIVND (reference sequence). V was trimmed by 5 bases and J by 4 bases, leaving 14 bases between them. Genomic DNA belonging to each subset was distributed in equal measure over several immunoSEQ plates. Replicate sorted-subset PCRs were loaded with 150 to 200 ng DNA, about 28,000 T cell genomes. Clones were sequenced by immunoSEQ multiplex PCR, and TCRdb holds only the in-frame ones, with some missing. The sample includes some 2.3 million clones, approximately 95% of them seen just once.

This TCR was recovered from a man aged 18 to 29 in good health. Some clones in this sample may be carry-over from other donors' samples. The V call is TRBV19, the J call TRBJ1-2; D not certain. The specimen sequenced was naive CD4+ T cells from PBMCs. The subset: CD45RA+ positively selected. The CDR3 spells CASSFRAAGYGYTF. The CDR3 DNA reads TGTGCCAGTAGTTTCCGGGCAGCTGGCTATGGCTACACCTTC.